One sample yielded the 10 T cell receptor beta chains listed below, sequenced in a study of blood T cell repertoires in COVID-19. Profiling relied on immunoSEQ multiplex PCR, and the TCRdb table lists in-frame clones only, not all of them. The data show roughly 130,000 clones, roughly nine tenths seen once. Sample: peripheral blood. The receptors stem from a man in his sixties with COVID-19, enrolled during active disease.

V gene TRBV2 combines with J gene TRBJ1-6; a weak D match, TRBD1 (6 bases). Germline values: CDR1 SNHLY, CDR2 FYNNEI. The V and J ends lost 7 bases and 9 bases respectively, with 13 bases between them. The CDR3 has 13 amino acids. This chain's CDR3 is CASKRTEGSPLHF. The CDR3 DNA reads as TGTGCCAGCAAACGGACAGAAGGTTCACCCCTCCACTTT.

The V and J genes are TRBV5-1 and TRBJ2-2, with TRBD1 identical over 8 bases. CDR1 and CDR2 (germline): SGHRS, YFSETQ. This CDR3 contains 15 residues. Losses at the gene ends were 2 bases for V and 4 bases for J; bases not matched to a gene: 4. CDR3: CASSLSTGGTGELFF. The CDR3 DNA sequence: TGCGCCAGCAGCTTAAGTACAGGGGGCACCGGGGAGCTGTTTTTT.

The chain joins TRBV27 to TRBJ1-1; D is uncertain. The germline V gene encodes CDR1 MNHEY and CDR2 SMNVEV (reference sequence). The CDR3 totals 13 residues. Trimming took 3 bases from V and 11 from J, leaving 16 bases between them. CDR3 nucleotide sequence: TGTGCCAGCAGTTTGCGGTCATTGGATGGGGCTTTCTTT. Translating gives CASSLRSLDGAFF.

The chain couples TRBV19 to TRBJ2-7; possibly TRBD2 for D (6 bases). The length of the CDR3 is 12 residues. V lost 8 bases and J lost 4, with 12 bases in between. Germline V gene lookup returns CDR1 LNHDA and CDR2 SQIVND (reference sequence). CDR3 sequence: CASGGTEYEQYF. The DNA for the CDR3 is TGTGCCAGTGGAGGGACGGAGTACGAGCAGTACTTC. Filled out from reference TRBV19 and TRBJ2-7, the complete variable domain reads DGGITQSPKYLFRKEGQNVTLSCEQNLNHDAMYWYRQDPGQGLRLIYYSQIVNDFQKGDIAEGYSVSREKKESFPLTVTSAQKNPTAFYLCASGGTEYEQYFGPGTRLTVT.

This clone was counted a single time. V usage is TRBV27 and J usage is TRBJ2-2; 10 positions match TRBD2. Germline trimming cut 4 bases from V and 3 bases from J; bases unmatched to any gene: 11. The CDR3 has 18 residues. Germline CDR1 and CDR2: MNHEY and SMNVEV (reference sequence). In DNA, the CDR3 is TGTGCCAGCAGTTCTGCTAGCGGGAGTGGGCCAGACACCGGGGAGCTGTTTTTT. Encoded protein: CASSSASGSGPDTGELFF.

In its sample, this clone was seen once. The gene calls are TRBV25-1 and TRBJ1-4, with 10 positions matching TRBD1. The CDR3 contains 13 residues. The junction had 8 bases not matched to a gene; V was cut back by 10 bases and J by 9 bases. Germline V gene data show CDR1 as MGHDK and CDR2 as SYGVNS. CDR3 loop: CATGTGETQKLFF. The CDR3 region has the DNA TGTGCCACCGGGACAGGGGAGACACAAAAACTGTTTTTT.

V is TRBV5-4 and J is TRBJ1-1, with D possibly being TRBD1 (5 bases). V was cut by 4 bases and J by 0 bases, with 13 bases left in between. This CDR3 spans 15 amino acids. In germline, CDR1 is SGHNT, CDR2 YYREEE (reference sequence). CDR3 sequence: CASSPRAGMNTEAFF. Here the CDR3 DNA reads TGTGCCAGCAGCCCCAGGGCAGGGATGAACACTGAAGCTTTCTTT.

The CDR3 coding sequence is TGTGCCAGCAGCCAAGTTGGCCGCGGGAGGGGTAAAGATACGCAGTATTTT. As protein: CASSQVGRGRGKDTQYF. The chain carries TRBV3-1 (or the pseudogene TRBV3-2) and TRBJ2-3, with TRBD2 identical over 9 bases. V shed 1 base and J 5 bases; nucleotides not matched to a gene: 10. Germline V gives CDR1 LGHDT, CDR2 YNNKEL (reference sequence). This CDR3 contains 17 residues.

Here the CDR3 DNA reads TGTGCCAGCAGGGTTAGCACTAATGAAAAACTGTTTTTT. Protein product: CASRVSTNEKLFF. The V and J genes are TRBV28 and TRBJ1-4; no firm D call. Germline lookup yields CDR1 MDHEN and CDR2 SYDVKM. The V end was cut by 6 bases, the J end by 2 bases, with 7 bases between. The CDR3 is 13 amino acids.

J is TRBJ1-1 and V is TRBV7-2; D might be TRBD1 (6 bases). The CDR3 length is 13 residues. Germline CDR1 reads SGHTA; CDR2 reads FQGNSA. Between the trimmed V and J ends, which lost 6 bases and 1 base, there was a span of 9 bases. The CDR3 region has the DNA TGTGCCAGCAGTGCAGGGGCGAACACTGAAGCTTTCTTT. Protein: CASSAGANTEAFF.